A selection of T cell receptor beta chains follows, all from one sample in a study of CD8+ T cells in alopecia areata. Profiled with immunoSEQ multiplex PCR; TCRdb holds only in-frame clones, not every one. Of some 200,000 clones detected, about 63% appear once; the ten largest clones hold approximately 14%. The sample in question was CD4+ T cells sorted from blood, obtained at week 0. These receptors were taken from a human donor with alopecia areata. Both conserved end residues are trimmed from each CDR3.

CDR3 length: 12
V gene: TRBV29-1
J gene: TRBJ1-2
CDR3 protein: SAGGGVGIGGYT

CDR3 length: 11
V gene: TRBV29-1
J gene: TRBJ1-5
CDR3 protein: SVAGHANQPQH

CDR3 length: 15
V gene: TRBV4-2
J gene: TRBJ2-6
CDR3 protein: ASSQEGSSSGANVLT

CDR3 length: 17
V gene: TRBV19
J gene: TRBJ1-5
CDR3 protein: ASNFLGKVPISGNQPQH

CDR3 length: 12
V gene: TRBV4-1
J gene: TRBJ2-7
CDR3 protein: ASSPRRGGYEQY

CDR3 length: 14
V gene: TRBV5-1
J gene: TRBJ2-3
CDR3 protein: ASSSHSGGATDTQY

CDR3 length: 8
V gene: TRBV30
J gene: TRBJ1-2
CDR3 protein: ACDTCGYT

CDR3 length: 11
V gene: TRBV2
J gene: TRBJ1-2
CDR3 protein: ASRRTLMGGYT

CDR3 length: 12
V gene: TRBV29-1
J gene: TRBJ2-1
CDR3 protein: SVDRDRFYNEQF

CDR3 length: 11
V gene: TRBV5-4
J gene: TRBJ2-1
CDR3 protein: ASSLAGNNEQF

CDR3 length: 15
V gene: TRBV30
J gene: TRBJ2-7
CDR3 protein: AWSTLRQTGGSLEQY

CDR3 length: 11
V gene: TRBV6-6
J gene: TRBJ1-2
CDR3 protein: ASSHGQIYGYT

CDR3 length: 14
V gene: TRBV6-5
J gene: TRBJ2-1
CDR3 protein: ASSYSWDPSYNEQF

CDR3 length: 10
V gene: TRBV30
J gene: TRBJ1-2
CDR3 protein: AWSRRAYGYT

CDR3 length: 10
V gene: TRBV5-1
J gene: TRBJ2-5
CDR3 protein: ASSSGKETQY

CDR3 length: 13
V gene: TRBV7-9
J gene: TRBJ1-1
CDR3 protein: ASSFDRVVLTEAF

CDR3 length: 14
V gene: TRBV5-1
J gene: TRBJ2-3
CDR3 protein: ASSAGGVTPTDTQY

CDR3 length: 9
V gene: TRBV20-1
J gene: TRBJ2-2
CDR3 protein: SAGNTGELF

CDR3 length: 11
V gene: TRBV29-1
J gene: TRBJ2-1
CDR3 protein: SVATGGYNEQF

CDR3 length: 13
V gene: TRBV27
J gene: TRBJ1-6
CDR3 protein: ASSLGAGIDSPLH

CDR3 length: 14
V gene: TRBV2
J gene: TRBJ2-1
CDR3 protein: ASRVRDRVIGNEQF

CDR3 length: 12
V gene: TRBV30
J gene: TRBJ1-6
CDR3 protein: AWSGTTYNSPLH

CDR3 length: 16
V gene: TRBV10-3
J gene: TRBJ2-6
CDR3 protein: AIRTGGGAFSGANVLT

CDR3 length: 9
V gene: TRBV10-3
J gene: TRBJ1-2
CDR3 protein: AIRSAGGYT

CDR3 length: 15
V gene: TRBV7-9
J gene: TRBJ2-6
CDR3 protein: ASSPTGSYSGANVLT

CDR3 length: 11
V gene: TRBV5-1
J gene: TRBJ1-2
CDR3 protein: ASSLAGDYGYT

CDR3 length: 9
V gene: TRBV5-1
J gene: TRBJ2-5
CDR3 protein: ASSEPGTQY

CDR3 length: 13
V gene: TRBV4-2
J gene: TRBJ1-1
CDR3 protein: ASSRPGYPNTEAF

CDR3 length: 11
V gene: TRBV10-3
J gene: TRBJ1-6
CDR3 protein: AISGGENSPLH

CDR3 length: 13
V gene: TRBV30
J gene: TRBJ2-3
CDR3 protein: ACRTSGAITDTQY

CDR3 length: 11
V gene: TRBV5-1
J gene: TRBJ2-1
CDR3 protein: ASSSGRYNEQF

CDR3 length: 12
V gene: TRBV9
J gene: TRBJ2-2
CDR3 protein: ASSVRLEAGELF

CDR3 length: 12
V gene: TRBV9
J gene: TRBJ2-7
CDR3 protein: ASSVAADSYEQY

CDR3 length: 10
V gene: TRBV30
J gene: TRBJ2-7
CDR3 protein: AWKTGPYEQY

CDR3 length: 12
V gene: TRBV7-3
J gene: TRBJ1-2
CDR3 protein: ASSSGTGSDGYT

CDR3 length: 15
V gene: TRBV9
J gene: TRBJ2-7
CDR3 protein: ASSVEGGTGWSYEQY

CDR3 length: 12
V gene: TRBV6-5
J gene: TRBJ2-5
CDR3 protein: ASSRGLTGGTQY

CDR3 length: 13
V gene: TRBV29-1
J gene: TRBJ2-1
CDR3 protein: SVEEGSDSYNEQF

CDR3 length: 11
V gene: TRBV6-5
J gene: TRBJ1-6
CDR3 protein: ATGSGNNSPLH

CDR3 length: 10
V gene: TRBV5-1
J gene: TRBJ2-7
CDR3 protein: ASSLSGYEQY

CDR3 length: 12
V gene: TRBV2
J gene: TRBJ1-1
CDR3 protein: ASSRDSQSTEAF